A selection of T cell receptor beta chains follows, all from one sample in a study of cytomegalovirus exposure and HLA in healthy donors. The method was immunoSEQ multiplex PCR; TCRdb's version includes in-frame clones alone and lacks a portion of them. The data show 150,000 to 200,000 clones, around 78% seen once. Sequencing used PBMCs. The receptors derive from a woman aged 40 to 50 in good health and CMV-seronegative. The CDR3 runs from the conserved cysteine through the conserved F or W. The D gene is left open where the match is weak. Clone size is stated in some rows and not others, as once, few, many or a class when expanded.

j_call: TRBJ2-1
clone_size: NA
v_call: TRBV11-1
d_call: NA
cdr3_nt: TGTGCCAGCAGCTCCCTTATAGATGAGCAGTTCTTC
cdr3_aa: CASSSLIDEQFF

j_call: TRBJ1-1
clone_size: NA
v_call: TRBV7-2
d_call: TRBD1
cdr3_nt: TGTGCCAGCAGCCCCGCAGGGGGCGCGGAGTACGGTGAAGCTTTCTTT
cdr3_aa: CASSPAGGAEYGEAFF

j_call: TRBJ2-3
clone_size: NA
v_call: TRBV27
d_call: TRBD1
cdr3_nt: TGTGCCAGCAGTTTGGGACAGGGTGTCGGGTCGCAGTATTTT
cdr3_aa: CASSLGQGVGSQYF

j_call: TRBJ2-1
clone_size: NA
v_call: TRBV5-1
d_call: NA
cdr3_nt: TGCGCCAGCAGCTTGTCGACTAACAATGAGCAGTTCTTC
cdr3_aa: CASSLSTNNEQFF

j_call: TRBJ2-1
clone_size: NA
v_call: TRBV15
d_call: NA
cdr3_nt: TGTGCCACCAGCAGACCCAGCGATCGGGGGAATGAGCAGTTCTTC
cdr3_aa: CATSRPSDRGNEQFF

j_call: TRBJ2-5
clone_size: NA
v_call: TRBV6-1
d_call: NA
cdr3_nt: TGTGCCAGCATTGTTAAAACCGCCGCGGAGACCCAGTACTTC
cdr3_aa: CASIVKTAAETQYF

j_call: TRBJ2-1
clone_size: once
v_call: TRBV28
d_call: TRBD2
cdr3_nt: TGTGCCAGCAGATCCCGGGGGGACTCCTACAATGAGCAGTTCTTC
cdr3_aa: CASRSRGDSYNEQFF

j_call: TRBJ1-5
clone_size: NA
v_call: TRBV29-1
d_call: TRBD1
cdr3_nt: TGCAGCGTAGATGCCGGGACAGGGGGCGGTCAGCCCCAGCATTTT
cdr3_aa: CSVDAGTGGGQPQHF

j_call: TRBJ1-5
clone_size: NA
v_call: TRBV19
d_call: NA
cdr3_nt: TGTGCCAGTAGTCCCACAGGGAGTACTCAGCCCCAGCATTTT
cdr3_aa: CASSPTGSTQPQHF

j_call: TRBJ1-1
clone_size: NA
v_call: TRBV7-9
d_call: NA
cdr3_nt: TGTGCCAGCAGCTTTGGGGCCACTGAAGCTTTCTTT
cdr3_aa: CASSFGATEAFF

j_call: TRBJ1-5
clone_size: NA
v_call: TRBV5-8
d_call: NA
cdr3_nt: TGTGCCAGCAGCTTGGGTTCAAACAATCAGCCCCAGCATTTT
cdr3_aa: CASSLGSNNQPQHF

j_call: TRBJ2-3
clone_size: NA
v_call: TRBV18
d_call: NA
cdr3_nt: TGTGCCAGCTCACCAACTACAGGGCCCCCAGATACGCAGTATTTT
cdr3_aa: CASSPTTGPPDTQYF

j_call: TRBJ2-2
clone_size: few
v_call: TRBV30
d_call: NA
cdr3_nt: TGTGCCTGGACGGGCGGGAAGAACACCGGGGAGCTGTTTTTT
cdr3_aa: CAWTGGKNTGELFF

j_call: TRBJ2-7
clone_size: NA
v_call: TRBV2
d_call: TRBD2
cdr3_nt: TGTGCCAGCAGCCTCGGGACTAGCGGGACCGACGAGCAGTACTTC
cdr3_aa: CASSLGTSGTDEQYF

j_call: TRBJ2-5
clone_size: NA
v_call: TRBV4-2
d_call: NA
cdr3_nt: TGTGCCAGCAGCCAAGATCTCAGAGGTGGGGGGGAGACCCAGTACTTC
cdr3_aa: CASSQDLRGGGETQYF

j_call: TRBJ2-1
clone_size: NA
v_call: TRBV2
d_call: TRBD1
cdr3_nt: TGTGCCAGCATAAGGACAGGGGCCAACAATGAGCAGTTCTTC
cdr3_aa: CASIRTGANNEQFF

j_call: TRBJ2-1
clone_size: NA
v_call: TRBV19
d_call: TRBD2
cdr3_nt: TGTGCCAGTAGTATGGGAGGGGCCCATGAGCAGTTCTTC
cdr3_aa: CASSMGGAHEQFF

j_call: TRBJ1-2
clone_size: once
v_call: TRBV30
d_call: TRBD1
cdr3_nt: TGTGCCTGGAGGGGGACAGGAGGCGGCTACACCTTC
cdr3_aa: CAWRGTGGGYTF

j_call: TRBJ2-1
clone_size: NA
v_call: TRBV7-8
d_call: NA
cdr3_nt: TGTGCCAGCAACCCTAGCGACGGAGCCAGCTCCTACAATGAGCAGTTCTTC
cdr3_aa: CASNPSDGASSYNEQFF

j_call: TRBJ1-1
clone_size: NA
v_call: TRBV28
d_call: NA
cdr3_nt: TGTGCCAGCATAGTAGGGGGTATGAACACTGAAGCTTTCTTT
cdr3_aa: CASIVGGMNTEAFF

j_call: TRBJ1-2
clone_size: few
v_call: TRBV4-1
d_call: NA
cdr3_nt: TGCGCCAGCAGCCAAGATGTCGGGGTCAACTATGGCTACACCTTC
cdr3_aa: CASSQDVGVNYGYTF

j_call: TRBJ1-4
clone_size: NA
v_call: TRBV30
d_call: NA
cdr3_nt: TGTGCCTGGCAGAGGGAATCTGAAAAACTGTTTTTT
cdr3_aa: CAWQRESEKLFF

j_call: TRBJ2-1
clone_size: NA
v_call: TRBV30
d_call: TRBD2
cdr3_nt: TGTGCCTGGGGGGATAGCGGGAGTGGGCAGTTCTTC
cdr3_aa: CAWGDSGSGQFF

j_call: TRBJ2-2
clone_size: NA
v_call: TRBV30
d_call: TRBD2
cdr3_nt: TGTGCCTGTGGACTAGCGGGACGCACCGGGGAGCTGTTTTTT
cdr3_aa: CACGLAGRTGELFF

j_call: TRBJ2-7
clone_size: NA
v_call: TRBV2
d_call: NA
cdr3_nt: TGTGCCAGCAGTGGAGGAATTCAGGGGGGATACGAGCAGTACTTC
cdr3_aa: CASSGGIQGGYEQYF

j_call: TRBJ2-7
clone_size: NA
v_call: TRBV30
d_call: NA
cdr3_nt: TGTGCCTGGAGTGTAGTAGACGAGCAGTACTTC
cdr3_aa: CAWSVVDEQYF

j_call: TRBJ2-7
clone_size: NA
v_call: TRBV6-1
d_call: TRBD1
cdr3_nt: TGTGCCAGCAGTTTACCGGGACAGGGGACCTACGAGCAGTACTTC
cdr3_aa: CASSLPGQGTYEQYF

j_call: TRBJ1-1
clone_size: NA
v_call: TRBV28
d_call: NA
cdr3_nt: TGTGCCACCGACCAGGGGTTGGCGAACACTGAAGCTTTCTTT
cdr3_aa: CATDQGLANTEAFF

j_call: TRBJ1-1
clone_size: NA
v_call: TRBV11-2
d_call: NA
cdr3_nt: TGTGCCAGCAGTTCTTCTACAGGATTTACTGAAGCTTTCTTT
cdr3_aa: CASSSSTGFTEAFF

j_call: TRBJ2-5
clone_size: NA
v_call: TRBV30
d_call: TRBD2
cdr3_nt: TGTGCCTGGGGGCGCGGGAGGGCTCAAGAGACCCAGTACTTC
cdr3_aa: CAWGRGRAQETQYF

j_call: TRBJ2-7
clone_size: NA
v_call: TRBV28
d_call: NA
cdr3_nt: TGTGCCAGCAGTTCTAACCCTCCCACTACTACCCCGTACTTC
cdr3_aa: CASSSNPPTTTPYF

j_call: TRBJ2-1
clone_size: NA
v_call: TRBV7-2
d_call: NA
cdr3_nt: TGTGCCAGCAGCCGGGACTTATACAATGAGCAGTTCTTC
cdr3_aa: CASSRDLYNEQFF

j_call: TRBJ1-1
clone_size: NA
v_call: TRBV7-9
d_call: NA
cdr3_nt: TGTGCCAGCAGTCGTATCGTGAACACTGAAGCTTTCTTT
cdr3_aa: CASSRIVNTEAFF

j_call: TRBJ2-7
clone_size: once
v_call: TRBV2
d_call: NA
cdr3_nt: TGTGCCAGCATCAAAGACTGGGGGGCCTACGAGCAGTACTTC
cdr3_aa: CASIKDWGAYEQYF

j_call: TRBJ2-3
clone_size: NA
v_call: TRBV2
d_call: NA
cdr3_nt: TGTGCCAGCAGTGGGGCGACAGGATGGGATACGCAGTATTTT
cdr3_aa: CASSGATGWDTQYF

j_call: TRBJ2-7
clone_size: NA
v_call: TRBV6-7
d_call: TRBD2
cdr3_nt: TGTGCCGGTGTAGGGACAGGGACTAGCGGGAGGGCCCCCGAGCAGTACTTC
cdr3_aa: CAGVGTGTSGRAPEQYF

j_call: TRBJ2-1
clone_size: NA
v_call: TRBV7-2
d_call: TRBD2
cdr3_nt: TGTGCCAGCAGCTTACAGGTTACTAGCGGCTACAATGAGCAGTTCTTC
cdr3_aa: CASSLQVTSGYNEQFF

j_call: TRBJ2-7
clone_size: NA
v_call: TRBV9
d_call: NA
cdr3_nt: TGTGCCAGCAGCTTTGGACTCGATAGCTCCTACGAGCAGTACTTC
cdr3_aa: CASSFGLDSSYEQYF

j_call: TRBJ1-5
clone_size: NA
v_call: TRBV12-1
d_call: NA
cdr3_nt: TGTGCCAGCAGCGTCTCAGGGGGCCCCCCTCATAGCAATCAGCCCCAGCATTTT
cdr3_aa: CASSVSGGPPHSNQPQHF

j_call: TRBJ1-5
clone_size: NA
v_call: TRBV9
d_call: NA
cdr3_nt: TGTGCCAGCAGCGTAGGGCAGAATCAGCCCCAGCATTTT
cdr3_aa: CASSVGQNQPQHF

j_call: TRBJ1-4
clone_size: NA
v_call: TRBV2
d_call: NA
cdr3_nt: TGTGCCAGCATGTGGGGGAGGGAAGAAAAACTGTTTTTT
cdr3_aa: CASMWGREEKLFF

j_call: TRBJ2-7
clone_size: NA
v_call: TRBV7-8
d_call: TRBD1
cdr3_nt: TGTGCCAGCAGCACTCGACAGGGCGGGTACGAGCAGTACTTC
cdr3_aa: CASSTRQGGYEQYF

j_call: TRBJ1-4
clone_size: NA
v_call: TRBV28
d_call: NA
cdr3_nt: TGTGCCAGCAGTTTGCGGCCTGAAAAACTGTTTTTT
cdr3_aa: CASSLRPEKLFF

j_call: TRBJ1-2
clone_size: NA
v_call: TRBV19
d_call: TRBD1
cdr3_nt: TGTGCCAGTAGCCCGGTCCAGGGGGTAGATGGCTACACCTTC
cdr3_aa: CASSPVQGVDGYTF